One sample yielded the 32 T cell receptor beta chains listed below, sequenced in a study of shared clonotypes between healthy human individuals. Sequencing was performed with immunoSEQ multiplex PCR; in TCRdb, only in-frame clones are kept and a portion is missing. The data hold some 2.1 million clones, with 85% to 95% observed a single time. The sample comprised naive CD4+ T cells sorted from blood. As for subset: CD45RA+ positively selected. The receptors come from a man between 18 and 35 years old in good health.

The chain couples TRBV27 to TRBJ1-5; 7 nucleotides align to TRBD1. Germline assignment: CDR1 MNHEY and CDR2 SMNVEV (reference sequence). J gave up 6 bases and V 5 bases, and 13 bases lay outside the gene matches. The CDR3 extends over 16 amino acids. This CDR3 is CASSNRGPQDSQPQHF. For the CDR3, the DNA is TGTGCCAGCAGTAACAGGGGCCCCCAGGATAGTCAGCCCCAGCATTTT.

The rearrangement uses TRBV5-1 and TRBJ2-1, with D tentatively TRBD1 (5 bases). Trimming removed 4 bases at V and 9 bases at J, with 11 bases between. The CDR3 has 12 residues. Per the germline V gene, CDR1 is SGHRS and CDR2 is YFSETQ. The CDR3 sequence: CASSNVRAEQFF. In nucleotides, the CDR3 is TGCGCCAGCAGCAACGTCAGGGCTGAGCAGTTCTTC.

V and J are TRBV19 and TRBJ2-2; 9 bases are shared with TRBD2. The CDR3 loop spans 17 amino acids. CDR1 and CDR2 (germline): LNHDA, SQIVND (reference sequence). V was pared by 2 bases and J by 7 bases, with 11 bases of the junction left unmatched. The CDR3 region has the DNA TGTGCCAGTAGTATACCCTCGTCTCTAGCGGGGATCGGGGAGCTGTTTTTT. Encoded protein: CASSIPSSLAGIGELFF.

The J gene is TRBJ1-4, the V gene TRBV7-8; tentatively, D is TRBD1 (6 bases). The CDR3 is 18 residues long. With 2 bases removed from V and 4 bases from J, the gap between germline ends came to 20 bases. Germline V CDR1 and CDR2: SGHVS, FQNEAQ. CDR3 DNA: TGTGCCAGCAGCTTATATTTAGTGGTCGGACAGCTTAATGAAAAACTGTTTTTT. Translating it yields CASSLYLVVGQLNEKLFF.

The rearrangement links TRBV7-9 to TRBJ2-7, with D perhaps matching TRBD2 (5 bases). Germline V gene data show CDR1 as SEHNR and CDR2 as FQNEAQ (reference sequence). CDR3 length: 12 residues. V was cut by 4 bases and J by 9 bases, with 13 bases left in between. For the CDR3, the DNA is TGTGCCAGCAGCTGGGAGAGAGAGGGGCAGTACTTC. The encoded protein is CASSWEREGQYF.

V is TRBV6-5 and J is TRBJ1-2, with 8 bases aligning to TRBD1. Germline lookup yields CDR1 MNHEY and CDR2 SVGAGI. Trimming at V came to 5 bases and at J to 8 bases, leaving 10 bases not matched to a gene. This CDR3 is 14 amino acids long. CDR3 protein: CASSRGQGVEGYTF. Written as DNA, the CDR3 is TGTGCCAGCAGTCGTGGACAGGGTGTAGAAGGCTACACCTTC.

The chain employs TRBV6-1 and TRBJ1-2, with a possible D match to TRBD1 (5 bases). The CDR3 runs to 14 residues. In germline, CDR1 is MNHNS, CDR2 SASEGT. Trimming removed 4 bases from V and 8 bases from J, with 17 bases in between. CDR3 residues: CASSGRDPRRGYTF. In DNA form, the CDR3 reads TGTGCCAGCAGTGGTAGGGACCCGCGGCGGGGCTACACCTTC.

In this sample, this clone turned up once. This chain joins TRBV27 and TRBJ1-2, with unresolved D. The length of the CDR3 is 14 residues. Deletions cut 2 bases from V and 8 bases from J, with 15 bases between. Germline lookup yields CDR1 MNHEY and CDR2 SMNVEV (reference sequence). CDR3 nucleotide sequence: TGTGCCAGCAGTTTAGGTGCAACGGGCCGCGGCTACACCTTC. Translated, it gives CASSLGATGRGYTF.

The chain has TRBV19 and TRBJ2-5; the D is unclear. Per germline, CDR1 LNHDA and CDR2 SQIVND (reference sequence). With 3 bases removed from V and 4 bases from J, the gap between germline ends came to 6 bases. The CDR3 is 12 residues long. The CDR3 nucleotides are TGTGCCAGTAGTATGTGGGGAGAGACCCAGTACTTC. This encodes CASSMWGETQYF.

The chain carries TRBV5-6 and TRBJ2-1; the match to TRBD1 covers 9 bases. Germline CDR1 is SGHDT and CDR2 is YYEEEE. The CDR3 covers 15 residues. J gave up 8 bases and V 0 bases, and 6 bases lay outside the gene matches. The CDR3 reads CASSLAGTGIDEQFF. For the CDR3, the DNA is TGTGCCAGCAGCTTGGCCGGGACAGGGATCGATGAGCAGTTCTTC.

V and J are TRBV2 and TRBJ1-5; TRBD1 matches at 9 bases. The germline V gene encodes CDR1 SNHLY and CDR2 FYNNEI. V was clipped by 7 bases and J by 6 bases; unmatched bases: 7. The CDR3 runs 14 residues. The CDR3 loop reads CASTPDRGAQPQHF. As DNA, the CDR3 is TGTGCCAGCACCCCGGACAGGGGAGCTCAGCCCCAGCATTTT.

This chain links TRBV7-6 with TRBJ2-2; tentatively, D is TRBD1 (6 bases). The V end was cut by 6 bases, the J end by 4 bases, with 21 bases between. The germline CDR1 and CDR2 sequences are SGHVS and FNYEAQ. The CDR3 is made up of 17 amino acids. The CDR3 region has the DNA TGTGCCAGCAGTACCCCACAGGGATTAGTTAGCACCGGGGAGCTGTTTTTT. Its protein is CASSTPQGLVSTGELFF.

The rearrangement links TRBV5-1 to TRBJ2-5; D tentatively reads TRBD1 or TRBD2 (5 bases each). This CDR3 is built from 16 residues. Between the trimmed V and J ends, which lost 4 bases and 5 bases, there was a span of 21 bases. Per the germline V gene, CDR1 is SGHRS and CDR2 is YFSETQ. The chain's CDR3 is CASSPGARDFFETQYF. The CDR3 DNA is TGCGCCAGCAGCCCCGGGGCCAGGGATTTTTTCGAGACCCAGTACTTC.

In the case of this clone: The sample holds other DNA sequences that translate to the same CDR3. J is TRBJ2-3 and V is TRBV18; D ambiguous. Trimming took 0 bases from V and 3 from J, leaving 7 bases between them. Germline loops: CDR1 KGHSH, CDR2 LQKENI. This CDR3 region has 14 residues. The CDR3 protein is CASSPPSGTDTQYF. CDR3 nucleotides: TGTGCCAGCTCACCACCCTCAGGTACAGATACGCAGTATTTT.

The chain joins TRBV30 to TRBJ2-3; D uncertain. Germline loops: CDR1 GTSNPN, CDR2 SVGIG (reference sequence). This CDR3 has 12 amino acids. The CDR3 nucleotides read TGTGCTGGAGACCCTATGGCAGATACGCAGTATTTT. Amino acids: CAGDPMADTQYF.

V gene TRBV7-3 combines with J gene TRBJ2-3, with a tentative D call TRBD1 (6 bases). The germline V gene encodes CDR1 SGHTA and CDR2 FQGTGA. The CDR3 covers 15 residues. V dropped 2 bases and J dropped 2 bases, with 11 bases sitting between them. Here the CDR3 reads CASSLSGTHTDTQYF. The CDR3 DNA reads TGTGCCAGCAGCTTATCCGGGACACACACAGATACGCAGTATTTT.

The table lists this clone with a count of one. The rearrangement links TRBV5-1 to TRBJ1-4; D not certain. This CDR3 is built from 16 residues. Germline loops: CDR1 SGHRS, CDR2 YFSETQ. Between the trimmed V and J ends, which lost 4 bases and 2 bases, there was a span of 15 bases. In DNA, the CDR3 is TGCGCCAGCAGCCGGACCGCCGCCGTTACTAATGAAAAACTGTTTTTT. This gives the protein CASSRTAAVTNEKLFF.

This clone has a handful of counts. The V gene is TRBV5-4, the J gene TRBJ1-6; D might be TRBD1 (5 bases). CDR3 length equals 14 residues. V lost 0 bases, J lost 8 bases, and 9 bases lay in between. Germline lookup yields CDR1 SGHNT and CDR2 YYREEE (reference sequence). The CDR3: CASSLGQLDSPLHF. CDR3 in DNA: TGTGCCAGCAGCTTGGGACAGCTTGATTCACCCCTCCACTTT.

The V and J genes are TRBV10-3 and TRBJ2-6, with 14 bases identical to TRBD2. The CDR3 consists of 17 residues. The V gene's germline CDR1 is ENHRY and CDR2 SYGVKD. V trimming: 7 bases; J trimming: 1 base; junction bases outside the gene matches: 3. CDR3 protein: CAITGLAGGSGANVLTF. In DNA, the CDR3 is TGTGCCATCACCGGACTAGCGGGGGGATCTGGGGCCAACGTCCTGACTTTC.

This chain links TRBV6-6 with TRBJ2-7, with TRBD2 matching 7 bases. V lost 2 bases and J lost 0; bases outside the gene matches: 4. Germline V CDR1 and CDR2: MNHNY, SVGAGI (reference sequence). This CDR3 has 15 residues. CDR3 loop: CASSYRGEISYEQYF. CDR3 sequence (DNA): TGTGCCAGCAGTTACCGGGGGGAAATCTCCTACGAGCAGTACTTC.

The table lists this clone with a count of one. The V call is TRBV7-3, the J call TRBJ2-5; D could derive from TRBD1 or TRBD2 (6 bases each). This CDR3 is 16 amino acids long. Germline V lookup: CDR1 SGHTA, CDR2 FQGTGA. V gave up 2 bases and J gave up 3 bases, with 16 bases separating them. The CDR3 loop is CASSLVIRGREETQYF. The CDR3 DNA reads as TGTGCCAGCAGCTTAGTCATCCGGGGGCGAGAAGAGACCCAGTACTTC.

Worth noting for this clone: The identical CDR3 is also encoded by other nucleotide sequences in the sample. V gene TRBV5-1 combines with J gene TRBJ2-5; D ambiguous. CDR3 length equals 15 residues. Germline V gives CDR1 SGHRS, CDR2 YFSETQ. V was cut by 0 bases and J by 2 bases, with 11 bases left in between. The CDR3 loop reads CASSLGSSGQETQYF. The CDR3 nucleotides read TGCGCCAGCAGCTTGGGGAGTAGTGGGCAAGAGACCCAGTACTTC.

The chain uses TRBV19 and TRBJ2-7, with D perhaps matching TRBD1 (5 bases). This CDR3 contains 15 residues. Germline V gives CDR1 LNHDA, CDR2 SQIVND (reference sequence). V shed 1 base and J shed 0 bases, with 10 bases lying between them. CDR3 nucleotides: TGTGCCAGTAGTATAGGAGGCAGGGCCTCCTACGAGCAGTACTTC. It codes for CASSIGGRASYEQYF. Variable domain in full (rest from reference TRBV19 and TRBJ2-7): DGGITQSPKYLFRKEGQNVTLSCEQNLNHDAMYWYRQDPGQGLRLIYYSQIVNDFQKGDIAEGYSVSREKKESFPLTVTSAQKNPTAFYLCASSIGGRASYEQYFGPGTRLTVT.

This clone was counted once. This chain joins TRBV9 and TRBJ2-7; TRBD1 agrees at 9 bases. J was trimmed by 4 bases and V by 2 bases; bases with no gene match: 10. The CDR3 contains 16 residues. Germline CDR1 SGDLS, CDR2 YYNGEE. CDR3 amino acids: CASSVFQGQGGYEQYF. The CDR3 DNA reads as TGTGCCAGCAGCGTCTTCCAGGGACAGGGAGGGTACGAGCAGTACTTC.

There are a few counts of this clone. The chain combines TRBV19 with TRBJ2-2; D unresolved. This CDR3 has 12 amino acids. The germline CDR1 and CDR2 sequences are LNHDA and SQIVND (reference sequence). V dropped 4 bases and J dropped 0 bases, with 0 bases sitting between them. The chain's CDR3 is CASSTNTGELFF. CDR3 DNA sequence: TGTGCCAGTAGTACGAACACCGGGGAGCTGTTTTTT.

About this clone: The sample holds other DNA sequences that translate to the same CDR3. V and J are TRBV5-1 and TRBJ1-5; no clear D. This CDR3 is built from 14 residues. Germline-derived CDR1 and CDR2 are SGHRS and YFSETQ. Trimming left V 0 bases short and J 3 bases short, with 7 bases between. The CDR3 nucleotides read TGCGCCAGCAGCTTGGATGGGTACAATCAGCCCCAGCATTTT. Translating it yields CASSLDGYNQPQHF.

The chain uses TRBV27 and TRBJ2-5; 12 bases fit TRBD2. Germline CDR1 reads MNHEY; CDR2 reads SMNVEV (reference sequence). J was trimmed by 5 bases and V by 11 bases; bases with no gene match: 9. The CDR3 spans 14 residues. The CDR3 protein is CASRWLAGGETQYF. In DNA form, the CDR3 reads TGTGCCTCACGATGGCTAGCGGGGGGGGAGACCCAGTACTTC.

The V and J genes are TRBV6-5 and TRBJ2-7; D not certain. The CDR3 has 14 amino acids. CDR1 MNHEY and CDR2 SVGAGI come from the germline V gene. V was shortened by 2 bases and J by 3 bases, with 11 bases between the two germline ends. The CDR3 DNA is TGTGCCAGCAGTTACGGGCAGCCCCGCTACGAGCAGTACTTC. Protein product: CASSYGQPRYEQYF.

This rearrangement joins TRBV9 to TRBJ1-1; D unresolved. From germline, CDR1 is SGDLS and CDR2 YYNGEE. Trimming pared 4 bases from V and 6 bases from J, leaving 13 bases between. The CDR3 spans 13 residues. This CDR3 is CASSSRRVSEAFF. Here the CDR3 DNA reads TGTGCCAGCAGCTCCCGACGCGTGTCTGAAGCTTTCTTT.

A word on this clone: The sample carries other DNA sequences with the same CDR3. The chain employs TRBV6-5 and TRBJ2-3; 7 bases align to TRBD2. The CDR3 length is 15 residues. Germline assignment: CDR1 MNHEY and CDR2 SVGAGI. V shed 3 bases and J 3 bases; nucleotides not matched to a gene: 6. CDR3 in amino acids: CASSYGAGVTDTQYF. The CDR3 DNA follows: TGTGCCAGCAGTTATGGGGCGGGAGTAACAGATACGCAGTATTTT.

The chain couples TRBV6-1 to TRBJ1-4; no definite D call. V was trimmed by 4 bases and J by 0 bases, leaving 6 bases between them. The CDR3 has 14 residues. From germline, CDR1 is MNHNS and CDR2 SASEGT. The CDR3 loop reads CASSGRTTNEKLFF. The DNA of the CDR3 is TGTGCCAGCAGTGGACGGACAACTAATGAAAAACTGTTTTTT.

This sequence joins TRBV5-1 and TRBJ1-3; D is possibly TRBD1 (6 bases). CDR3 size: 15 residues. Trimming shortened V by 1 base and J by 4 bases, and 12 bases separated the two germline ends. Germline V gives CDR1 SGHRS, CDR2 YFSETQ. The CDR3 loop is CASSLTPTGGNTIYF. For the CDR3, the DNA is TGCGCCAGCAGCTTGACCCCGACAGGAGGAAACACCATATATTTT.